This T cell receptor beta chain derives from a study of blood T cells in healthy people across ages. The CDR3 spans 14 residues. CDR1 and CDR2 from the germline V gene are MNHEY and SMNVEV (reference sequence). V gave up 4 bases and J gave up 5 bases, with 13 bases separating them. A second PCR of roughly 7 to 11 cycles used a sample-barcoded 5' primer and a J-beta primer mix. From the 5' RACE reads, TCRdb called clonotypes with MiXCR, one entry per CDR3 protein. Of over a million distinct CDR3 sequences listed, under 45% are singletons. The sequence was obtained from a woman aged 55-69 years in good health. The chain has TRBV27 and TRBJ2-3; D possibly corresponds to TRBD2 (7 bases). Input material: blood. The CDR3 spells CASSSRGGGDTQYF. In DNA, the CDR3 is TGTGCCAGCAGTTCGAGGGGGGGAGGAGATACGCAGTATTTT.